This T cell receptor beta chain was observed in a study of cytomegalovirus exposure and HLA in healthy donors. Study-level information: It was reported in a later analysis that the same platform had been used for the 100 to 150 validation repertoires as for the roughly 710 first-cohort repertoires. Study findings and constraints: In the roughly 120 validation repertoires, 94% of cluster scores exceeded 0, per a later analysis. The investigators catalogued 164 TCR beta chains as cytomegalovirus-associated. In vitro work confirmed that a few CMV-associated chains recognize CMV antigens.

To note about this clone: The antigen is unknown.

Germline V gene data show CDR1 as SQVTM and CDR2 as ANQGSEA. Trimming took off 6 bases at V and 0 bases at J, with 8 bases between the two ends. The CDR3 totals 13 residues. The protocol was immunoSEQ multiplex PCR, while the TCRdb copy is restricted to in-frame clones and leaves out a portion. The sample has 150,000 to 200,000 clones, roughly 80% seen once. Sequencing was done on a sample of PBMCs. The gene calls are TRBV29-1 and TRBJ2-2, with D perhaps matching TRBD2 (5 bases). The sequence derives from a man aged 30-40 years in good health and CMV-seropositive. This chain's CDR3 is CSVRGSNTGELFF. CDR3 coding DNA: TGCAGCGTACGAGGGTCGAACACCGGGGAGCTGTTTTTT.